These 13 T cell receptor beta chains share one sample of origin, sequenced in a study of T cell repertoires in cytomegalovirus infection (dated by TCRdb to between 2019 and 2020). The sample's treatment or condition, from its label and the paper: in vitro stimulation with specific CMV peptide epitopes to enrich CMV-specific T cells. These receptors' antigens are unknown. Reads for this sample came from an Illumina HiSeq 1500. In-frame beta chains were kept once TCRdb had trimmed the public reads at Q25 with fastp and called clones with MiXCR. Every distinct CDR3 protein forms one entry, paired with its most common genes and DNA. The sample table shows 300,000 to 400,000 distinct CDR3 sequences, and 25% to 35% are seen once. 20% of the sample lies in the top ten. The material was cultured PBMCs, obtained from culture after CMV antigen stimulation. The receptors shown here come from a human donor in good health (CMV status not recorded). Some clones in this sample may be carry-over from other donors' samples.

The chain employs TRBV28 and TRBJ2-2; 7 bases map to TRBD2. The length of the CDR3 is 16 residues. V shed 7 bases, J shed 1 base, and the junction held 9 bases outside the gene matches. Germline values: CDR1 MDHEN, CDR2 SYDVKM. Here the CDR3 reads CASNSFREGNTGELFF. Here the CDR3 DNA reads TGTGCCAGCAACTCCTTCAGGGAGGGGAACACCGGGGAGCTGTTTTTT.

This clonotype was seen a few times. The rearrangement links TRBV9 to TRBJ2-1; 11 bases are shared with TRBD2. J gave up 8 bases and V 0 bases, and 13 bases lay outside the gene matches. The CDR3 covers 18 residues. From germline, CDR1 is SGDLS and CDR2 YYNGEE. This CDR3 is CASSVVWASGGRTDEQFF. CDR3 nucleotides: TGTGCCAGCAGCGTAGTGTGGGCTAGCGGGGGGAGGACGGATGAGCAGTTCTTC.

The chain employs TRBV29-1 and TRBJ2-2; D gene uncertain. Germline values: CDR1 SQVTM, CDR2 ANQGSEA. This CDR3 comprises 14 residues. V lost 2 bases and J lost 2, with 9 bases in between. The CDR3 region is CSVEPPDNTGELFF. The CDR3, as DNA: TGCAGCGTTGAACCCCCCGATAACACCGGGGAGCTGTTTTTT.

The rearrangement links TRBV2 to TRBJ2-6; D might be TRBD1 (6 bases). The CDR3 totals 15 residues. Germline V CDR1 and CDR2: SNHLY, FYNNEI. V was clipped by 6 bases and J by 0 bases, with 9 bases between them. The DNA of the CDR3 is TGTGCCAGCAGGACAGGTGACTCTGGGGCCAACGTCCTGACTTTC. Its protein product is CASRTGDSGANVLTF. The full variable domain, rest sourced from reference TRBV2 and TRBJ2-6, is EPEVTQTPSHQVTQMGQEVILRCVPISNHLYFYWYRQILGQKVEFLVSFYNNEISEKSEIFDDQFSVERPDGSNFTLKIRSTKLEDSAMYFCASRTGDSGANVLTFGAGSRLTVL.

The rearrangement links TRBV2 to TRBJ1-5; D call uncertain. This CDR3 is 21 amino acids long. V was shortened by 0 bases and J by 0 bases, with 24 bases between the two germline ends. Germline V gene sequence: CDR1 SNHLY, CDR2 FYNNEI. The CDR3 here is CASSEALRLDWRKDSNQPQHF. The CDR3 nucleotides read TGTGCCAGCAGTGAAGCGCTTCGTCTAGACTGGCGCAAAGATAGCAATCAGCCCCAGCATTTT.

In its sample, this clonotype was seen a few times. The chain carries TRBV11-2 and TRBJ2-1; TRBD1 matches at 10 bases. The CDR3 loop spans 15 amino acids. V shed 5 bases and J 5 bases; nucleotides not matched to a gene: 6. Germline V gene data show CDR1 as SGHAT and CDR2 as FQNNGV. CDR3 bases: TGTGCCAGCAGCCGGACAGGGGGGGGGGACAATGAGCAGTTCTTC. Protein product: CASSRTGGGDNEQFF.

The genes are TRBV29-1 and TRBJ2-7; tentative D call: TRBD1 (6 bases). Per germline, CDR1 SQVTM and CDR2 ANQGSEA. Trimming shortened V by 4 bases and J by 6 bases, and 13 bases separated the two germline ends. The CDR3 runs 12 residues. The CDR3 region is CSVAFRTAEQYF. For the CDR3, the DNA is TGCAGCGTTGCCTTCCGGACAGCCGAGCAGTACTTC.

This clonotype showed up just a few times. The V call is TRBV12-3 or TRBV12-4, the J call TRBJ1-5; TRBD1 is a possible D gene (5 bases). The CDR3 has 15 amino acids. Trimming stripped 6 bases from V and 6 bases from J, with 18 bases between. This chain's CDR3 is CASRREDIVGQPQHF. The DNA for the CDR3 is TGTGCCAGCAGGCGGGAGGACATTGTTGGTCAGCCCCAGCATTTT.

The chain couples TRBV2 to TRBJ1-2; no definite D call. The CDR3 loop spans 14 amino acids. Trimming pared 3 bases from V and 5 bases from J, leaving 13 bases between. The V gene's germline CDR1 is SNHLY and CDR2 FYNNEI. The CDR3, as DNA: TGTGCCAGCAGTGACCGGGCCGGGCTATATGGCTACACCTTC. This encodes CASSDRAGLYGYTF.

This clonotype has only a few counts. This chain connects TRBV6-5 to TRBJ2-2, with D possibly TRBD2 on 5 matching bases. This CDR3 spans 14 amino acids. Trimming shortened V by 2 bases and J by 4 bases, and 8 bases separated the two germline ends. CDR1 and CDR2 (germline): MNHEY, SVGAGI. The CDR3 spells CASSYRGSTGELFF. In DNA form, the CDR3 reads TGTGCCAGCAGTTACCGGGGATCCACCGGGGAGCTGTTTTTT.

J is TRBJ2-1 and V is TRBV7-8, with 15 bases aligning to TRBD2. Germline assignment: CDR1 SGHVS and CDR2 FQNEAQ. After removal of 5 bases from V and 10 bases from J, the junction contained 12 bases not matched to a gene. There are 17 residues in the CDR3. The DNA of the CDR3 is TGTGCCAGCAGCCCCCGGACTAGCGGGGGGGCTGATCAGGAGCAGTTCTTC. This gives the protein CASSPRTSGGADQEQFF. The full variable domain, completed using reference TRBV7-8 and TRBJ2-1, is GAGVSQSPRYKVAKRGQDVALRCDPISGHVSLFWYQQALGQGPEFLTYFQNEAQLDKSGLPSDRFFAERPEGSVSTLKIQRTQQEDSAVYLCASSPRTSGGADQEQFFGPGTRLTVL.

This chain links TRBV12-3 or TRBV12-4 with TRBJ2-3, with TRBD2 as a possible D gene (6 bases). CDR3 length: 14 residues. V dropped 6 bases and J dropped 4 bases, with 14 bases sitting between them. The CDR3 sequence: CASRDPGVSDTQYF. In nucleotides, the CDR3 is TGTGCCAGCAGGGATCCGGGAGTTTCAGATACGCAGTATTTT.

The chain carries TRBV20-1 and TRBJ2-7, with no clear D. V gave up 1 base and J gave up 1 base, with 8 bases separating them. CDR3 size: 13 residues. CDR1 DFQATT and CDR2 SNEGSKA come from the germline V gene (reference sequence). CDR3 protein: CSARGPVSYEQYF. CDR3 DNA: TGCAGTGCTAGAGGTCCAGTTTCCTACGAGCAGTACTTC.